This T cell receptor (beta chain) was captured in a study of blood T cell repertoires in COVID-19. For the study at large: Samples taken during acute and convalescent COVID-19 were collected in the United States, Italy and Spain. PBMCs, B-cell-depleted T cells, or T cells were the source of the cDNA or gDNA that made up the material.

The protocol was immunoSEQ multiplex PCR, while the TCRdb copy is restricted to in-frame clones and leaves out a portion. The data hold approximately 57,000 clones, with over 75% observed a single time. The junction had 5 bases not matched to a gene; V was cut back by 4 bases and J by 4 bases. CDR1 is SGHVS and CDR2 is FQNEAQ in the germline V gene. This CDR3 has 15 amino acids. This chain links TRBV7-8 with TRBJ2-1, with 9 bases that match TRBD2. The sequencing sample was made of peripheral blood. The TCR was taken from a man aged 40-49 years with active COVID-19. The CDR3 loop reads CASSSGLAKYNEQFF. For the CDR3, the DNA is TGTGCCAGCAGCTCCGGACTAGCGAAGTACAATGAGCAGTTCTTC.